One sample yielded the 18 T cell receptor beta chains listed below, sequenced in a study of T cells in localized non-small cell lung cancer. Assay: immunoSEQ multiplex PCR; the TCRdb copy retains only in-frame clones and omits some. The sample comprises fewer than 13,000 clones, less than 60% of which are singletons, and approximately 4.2% rests with the top ten. The sequencing here drew on lymph node tissue, taken before any cancer treatment. The receptors originated from a woman aged 35 to 70 with stage II squamous cell lung carcinoma.

The chain recombines TRBV30 with TRBJ2-2; 8 bases line up with TRBD2. The junction had 16 bases not matched to a gene; V was cut back by 3 bases and J by 1 base. Germline-derived CDR1 and CDR2 are GTSNPN and SVGIG (reference sequence). This CDR3 spans 19 amino acids. The CDR3 sequence is CAWRTIGRAGVWNTGELFF. As DNA, the CDR3 is TGTGCCTGGAGGACCATAGGGCGAGCGGGAGTGTGGAACACCGGGGAGCTGTTTTTT.

The chain uses TRBV6-8 and TRBJ1-1, with 10 bases lining up with TRBD1. J gave up 1 base and V 8 bases, and 4 bases lay outside the gene matches. CDR1 MNHGY and CDR2 SAAAGT come from the germline V gene. CDR3 length: 14 residues. CDR3 loop: CASEGTGANTEAFF. The CDR3 DNA reads as TGTGCCAGCGAAGGGACAGGGGCGAACACTGAAGCTTTCTTT.

This clone was found a few times. This chain uses TRBV11-3 with TRBJ2-7; possibly TRBD2 for D (5 bases). Looked up from germline, CDR1 is SGHNT and CDR2 is YENEEA. CDR3 length: 14 amino acids. Deletions cut 4 bases from V and 2 bases from J, with 12 bases between. DNA for the CDR3: TGTGCCAGCAGCTCCCGGACTGCCACCTACGAGCAGTACTTC. Protein: CASSSRTATYEQYF.

V is TRBV11-3 and J is TRBJ1-1; TRBD1 matches at 7 bases. In germline, CDR1 is SGHNT, CDR2 YENEEA. There are 14 residues in the CDR3. The V gene end was trimmed by 2 bases and the J gene end by 6 bases; junction bases not matched to a gene: 6. CDR3 sequence (DNA): TGTGCCAGCAGCTTACCAACAGGGGCATCTGAAGCTTTCTTT. Translation: CASSLPTGASEAFF.

This clone was found a few times. The rearrangement joins TRBV6-4 to TRBJ2-2; 7 bases fit TRBD2. Trimming cost V 6 bases and J 5 bases; bases outside gene matches: 6. Looked up from germline, CDR1 is MRHNA and CDR2 is SNTAGT. This CDR3 has 14 amino acids. CDR3 residues: CASRSLAATGELFF. CDR3 nucleotide sequence: TGTGCCAGCAGGTCCCTAGCGGCGACCGGGGAGCTGTTTTTT.

The rearrangement uses TRBV29-1 and TRBJ2-7, with a possible D match to TRBD2 (6 bases). CDR1 is SQVTM and CDR2 is ANQGSEA in the germline V gene. CDR3 length: 12 residues. V gave up 5 bases and J gave up 6 bases, with 14 bases separating them. As DNA, the CDR3 is TGCAGCGTTCGCCCTGGGGGGAGCGAGCAGTACTTC. Encoded protein: CSVRPGGSEQYF.

The chain recombines TRBV19 with TRBJ1-1; 8 nucleotides align to TRBD1. This CDR3 is 17 amino acids long. CDR1 is LNHDA and CDR2 is SQIVND in the germline V gene (reference sequence). After removal of 1 base from V and 0 bases from J, the junction contained 7 bases not matched to a gene. The CDR3 nucleotides are TGTGCCAGTAGTATAGGTCCCTACAGGGGGATGAACACTGAAGCTTTCTTT. It encodes CASSIGPYRGMNTEAFF.

By share, this clone counts as medium-sized. The V gene is TRBV11-3, the J gene TRBJ1-2; 8 positions match TRBD1. With V trimmed by 0 bases and J by 7 bases, 4 bases remained unmatched. This CDR3 has 14 amino acids. The germline gives CDR1 SGHNT, CDR2 YENEEA. The DNA for the CDR3 is TGTGCCAGCAGCTTAGAACCAGGGGGCTTTGGCTACACCTTC. Protein sequence: CASSLEPGGFGYTF. The full variable domain, its missing parts supplied by reference TRBV11-3 and TRBJ1-2, is EAGVVQSPRYKIIEKKQPVAFWCNPISGHNTLYWYLQNLGQGPELLIRYENEEAVDDSQLPKDRFSAERLKGVDSTLKIQPAELGDSAVYLCASSLEPGGFGYTFGSGTRLTVV.

This rearrangement joins TRBV11-3 to TRBJ2-1, with TRBD1 as a possible D gene (7 bases). This CDR3 is 16 amino acids long. The V end lost 5 bases, the J end lost 2 bases, and 16 bases lay between the germline ends. CDR1 and CDR2 (germline): SGHNT, YENEEA. The CDR3 is CASSAGQRYPYNEQFF. CDR3 DNA: TGTGCCAGCAGCGCGGGACAGCGATATCCCTACAATGAGCAGTTCTTC.

This chain links TRBV25-1 with TRBJ1-5; D gene ambiguous. Germline V lookup: CDR1 MGHDK, CDR2 SYGVNS. The V and J ends lost 3 bases and 2 bases respectively, with 5 bases between them. The CDR3 runs 13 residues. The CDR3 DNA reads as TGTGCCAGCAGTGAGATGGGCAATCAGCCCCAGCATTTT. This translates into CASSEMGNQPQHF.

This CDR3 is CASSPRTGSNQPQHF. Written as DNA, the CDR3 is TGTGCCAGCTCACCGAGGACGGGAAGCAATCAGCCCCAGCATTTT. The genes are TRBV18 and TRBJ1-5; D remains ambiguous. The germline V gene encodes CDR1 KGHSH and CDR2 LQKENI. V lost 3 bases to trimming and J lost 1 base, with 10 bases between them. CDR3 size: 15 residues.

Regarding this clone: The junction does not match germline at one end; this may be a read error. The gene calls are TRBV18 and TRBJ1-1; D gene ambiguous. Germline V gene sequence: CDR1 KGHSH, CDR2 LQKENI. The CDR3 runs 15 residues. The CDR3 sequence: CTSSPSSGWNTEAFF. The DNA of the CDR3 is TGTACCAGCTCACCATCGAGTGGTTGGAACACTGAAGCTTTCTTT. Based on the CDR3 plus reference TRBV18 and TRBJ1-1, the full variable domain is NAGVMQNPRHLVRRRGQEARLRCSPMKGHSHVYWYRQLPEEGLKFMVYLQKENIIDESGMPKERFSAEFPKEGPSILRIQQVVRGDSAAYFCTSSPSSGWNTEAFFGQGTRLTVV.

This clone was counted only a few times. The chain has TRBV9 and TRBJ1-2, with 7 bases that match TRBD1. CDR1 SGDLS and CDR2 YYNGEE come from the germline V gene. The junction had 9 bases not matched to a gene; V was cut back by 5 bases and J by 2 bases. This CDR3 is 15 amino acids long. CDR3 DNA sequence: TGTGCCAGCAGTGGTTTTGGGACAGTCAACTATGGCTACACCTTC. Its translation is CASSGFGTVNYGYTF. Looking up the rest from reference TRBV9 and TRBJ1-2 gives the full variable domain: DSGVTQTPKHLITATGQRVTLRCSPRSGDLSVYWYQQSLDQGLQFLIQYYNGEERAKGNILERFSAQQFPDLHSELNLSSLELGDSALYFCASSGFGTVNYGYTFGSGTRLTVV.

V usage is TRBV10-2 and J usage is TRBJ2-5; D is tentatively TRBD1 or TRBD2 (7 bases each). Germline CDR1 reads WSHSY; CDR2 reads SAAADI. This CDR3 has 13 residues. V was pared by 6 bases and J by 4 bases, with 12 bases between. CDR3 nucleotides: TGCGCCAGCAGAGGGGGCGGGAGAGAGACCCAGTACTTC. Translation gives CASRGGGRETQYF.

The chain employs TRBV6-8 and TRBJ1-6; D is perhaps TRBD1 (5 bases). This CDR3 has 16 amino acids. Germline CDR1 and CDR2: MNHGY and SAAAGT. V was pared by 6 bases and J by 7 bases, with 19 bases between. CDR3 DNA: TGTGCCAGCAGGGTTGGAGGGGAAGGGGTAAATTCACCCCTCCACTTT. Protein sequence: CASRVGGEGVNSPLHF.

This clone was found a few times. The chain links TRBV6-8 to TRBJ1-1, with TRBD1 matching over 8 bases. Trimming at V came to 5 bases and at J to 6 bases, leaving 8 bases not matched to a gene. Germline V gene sequence: CDR1 MNHGY, CDR2 SAAAGT. CDR3 length equals 14 residues. The CDR3 DNA reads TGTGCCAGCAGTAGGAGCAGGGGGCGGGCTGAAGCTTTCTTT. Translation gives CASSRSRGRAEAFF.

This clone was seen more than once but under ten times. V gene TRBV6-8 combines with J gene TRBJ1-5, with 7 bases identical to TRBD1. This CDR3 is built from 15 residues. V dropped 4 bases and J dropped 5; count of bases not matched to a gene: 8. Germline V gene data show CDR1 as MNHGY and CDR2 as SAAAGT. The DNA for the CDR3 is TGTGCCAGCAGTTCTCACCTCAGGGGGGATCAGCCCCAGCATTTT. This codes for CASSSHLRGDQPQHF.

The rearrangement uses TRBV28 and TRBJ1-5, with TRBD1 identical over 7 bases. V gave up 2 bases and J gave up 2 bases; unmatched junction bases: 3. Germline CDR1 reads MDHEN; CDR2 reads SYDVKM. This CDR3 has 15 residues. The CDR3, as DNA: TGTGCCAGCAGTTTAGCAGGGGGTGGCAATCAGCCCCAGCATTTT. It encodes CASSLAGGGNQPQHF.